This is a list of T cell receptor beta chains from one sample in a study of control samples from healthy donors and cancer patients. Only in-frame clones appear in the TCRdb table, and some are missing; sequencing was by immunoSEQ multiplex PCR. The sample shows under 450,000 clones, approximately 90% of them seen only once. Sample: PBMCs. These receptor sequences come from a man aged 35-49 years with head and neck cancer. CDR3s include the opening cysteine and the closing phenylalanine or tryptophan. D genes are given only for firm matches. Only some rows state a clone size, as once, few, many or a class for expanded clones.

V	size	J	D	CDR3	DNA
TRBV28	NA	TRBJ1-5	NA	CASSLKGPINQPQHF	TGTGCCAGCAGTTTAAAGGGACCGATTAATCAGCCCCAGCATTTT
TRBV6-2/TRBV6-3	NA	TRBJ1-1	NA	CASSSSDPVRGEAFF	TGTGCCAGCAGTTCCTCAGATCCGGTTCGCGGTGAAGCTTTCTTT
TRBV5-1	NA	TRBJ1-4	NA	CASSLVPRGANEKLFF	TGCGCCAGCAGCTTGGTCCCCCGAGGGGCTAATGAAAAACTGTTTTTT
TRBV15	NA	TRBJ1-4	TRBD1	CATSRHRGTNEKLFF	TGTGCCACCAGCAGACACAGGGGAACTAATGAAAAACTGTTTTTT
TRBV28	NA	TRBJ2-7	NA	CASFLSRNTYEQYF	TGTGCCAGCTTCTTAAGCCGGAATACCTACGAGCAGTACTTC
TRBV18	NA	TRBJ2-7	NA	CASSPGAYEQYF	TGTGCCAGCTCACCCGGCGCCTACGAGCAGTACTTC
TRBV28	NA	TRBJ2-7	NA	CASNSRSKLGEQYF	TGTGCCAGCAATTCCAGGTCCAAGCTTGGCGAGCAGTACTTC
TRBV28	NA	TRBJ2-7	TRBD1	CASSPSRPGQGGYEQYF	TGTGCCAGCAGTCCATCCCGCCCGGGACAGGGAGGCTACGAGCAGTACTTC
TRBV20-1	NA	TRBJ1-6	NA	CSARDPSPLHF	TGCAGTGCTAGAGACCCTTCACCCCTCCACTTT
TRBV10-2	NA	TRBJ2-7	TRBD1	CASNLGQGNLEQYF	TGCGCCAGCAACCTAGGACAGGGAAATCTCGAGCAGTACTTC
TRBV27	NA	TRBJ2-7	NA	CASSPRTLLHYEQYF	TGTGCCAGCAGTCCGAGGACACTCCTCCACTACGAGCAGTACTTC
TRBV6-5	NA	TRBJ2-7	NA	CASRGEASYEQYF	TGTGCCAGCAGGGGTGAAGCTTCCTACGAGCAGTACTTC
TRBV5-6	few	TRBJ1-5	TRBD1	CASSLAPTGGNQPQHF	TGTGCCAGCAGCTTGGCCCCCACAGGGGGCAATCAGCCCCAGCATTTT
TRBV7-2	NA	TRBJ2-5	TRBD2	CASSSLAGQETQYF	TGTGCCAGCAGCTCCCTAGCGGGCCAAGAGACCCAGTACTTC
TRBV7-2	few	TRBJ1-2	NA	CASSLVVEGFGGYTF	TGTGCCAGCAGCTTAGTAGTCGAGGGTTTCGGCGGCTACACCTTC
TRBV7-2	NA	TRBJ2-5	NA	CASSLRDTRTQYF	TGTGCCAGCAGCCTTAGGGATACAAGGACCCAGTACTTC
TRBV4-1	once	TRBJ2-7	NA	CASSQVGEAYEQYF	TGCGCCAGCAGCCAGGTAGGGGAAGCCTACGAGCAGTACTTC
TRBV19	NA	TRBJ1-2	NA	CASSIGQNGYTF	TGTGCCAGTAGTATAGGACAGAATGGCTACACCTTC
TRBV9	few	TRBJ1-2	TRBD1	CASSTQKVPGQGPDFYGYTF	TGTGCCAGCAGCACGCAAAAAGTCCCGGGACAGGGTCCGGATTTCTATGGCTACACCTTC
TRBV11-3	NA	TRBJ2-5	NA	CASSSSIPGGRQETQYF	TGTGCCAGCAGCTCTAGTATCCCAGGGGGGAGGCAAGAGACCCAGTACTTC
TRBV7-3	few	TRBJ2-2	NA	CASSPRAPGELFF	TGTGCCAGCAGCCCCAGGGCGCCCGGGGAGCTGTTTTTT
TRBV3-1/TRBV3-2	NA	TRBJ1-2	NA	CASSRPDAMGGYTF	TGTGCCAGCAGCCGGCCGGACGCTATGGGTGGCTACACCTTC
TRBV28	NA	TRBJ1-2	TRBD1	CASSSGTGPYGYTF	TGTGCCAGCAGCTCTGGGACAGGGCCTTATGGCTACACCTTC
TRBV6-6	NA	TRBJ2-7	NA	CASSPTGRTSSYEQYF	TGTGCCAGCAGCCCGACCGGGCGTACGAGCTCCTACGAGCAGTACTTC
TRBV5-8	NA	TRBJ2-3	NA	CASSLVQGTDTQYF	TGTGCCAGCAGCTTGGTCCAGGGCACAGATACGCAGTATTTT
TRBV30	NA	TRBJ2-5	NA	CAWSVGYSSYQETQYF	TGTGCCTGGAGTGTAGGTTATAGCTCCTATCAAGAGACCCAGTACTTC
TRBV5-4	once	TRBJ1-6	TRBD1	CASTPRGQGASPLHF	TGTGCCAGCACCCCCCGTGGACAGGGGGCCTCACCCCTCCACTTT
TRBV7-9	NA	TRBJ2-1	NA	CASSLTYRVPYNEQFF	TGTGCCAGCAGCTTAACGTACAGGGTACCCTACAATGAGCAGTTCTTC
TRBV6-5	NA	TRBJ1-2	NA	CASSYQGNAPNYGYTF	TGTGCCAGCAGTTACCAGGGGAATGCACCTAACTATGGCTACACCTTC
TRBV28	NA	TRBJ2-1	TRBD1	CASRTGQGVFFYNEQFF	TGTGCCAGCAGAACGGGACAGGGGGTGTTTTTCTACAATGAGCAGTTCTTC
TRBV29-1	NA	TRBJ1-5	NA	CSVVGGADQPQHF	TGCAGCGTTGTAGGAGGGGCCGATCAGCCCCAGCATTTT
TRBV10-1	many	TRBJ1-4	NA	CASSESGGNEKLFF	TGCGCCAGCAGTGAGTCGGGAGGTAATGAAAAACTGTTTTTT
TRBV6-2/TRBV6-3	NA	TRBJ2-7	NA	CASSYSIGPDISYEQYF	TGTGCCAGCAGTTACTCGATCGGACCGGACATCTCCTACGAGCAGTACTTC
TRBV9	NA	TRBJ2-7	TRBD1	CASSSQGGSSYEQYF	TGTGCCAGCAGCTCACAGGGGGGAAGCTCCTACGAGCAGTACTTC
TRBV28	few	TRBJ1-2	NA	CASSLIDSRYGYTF	TGTGCCAGCAGTTTAATAGACAGTCGATATGGCTACACCTTC
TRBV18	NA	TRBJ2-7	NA	CASSPWGSVDEQYF	TGTGCCAGCTCACCTTGGGGTTCTGTCGACGAGCAGTACTTC
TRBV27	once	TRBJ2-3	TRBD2	CASQDYSGVGESDTQYF	TGTGCCAGCCAAGATTATAGCGGGGTAGGGGAATCAGATACGCAGTATTTT
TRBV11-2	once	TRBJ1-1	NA	CASSRVEGNTEAFF	TGTGCCAGCAGCCGGGTTGAGGGGAACACTGAAGCTTTCTTT
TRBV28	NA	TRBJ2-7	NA	CASSSHVGGTYEQYF	TGTGCCAGCAGTTCCCACGTCGGCGGGACCTACGAGCAGTACTTC
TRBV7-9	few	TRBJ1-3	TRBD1	CASIHWGQGLSGNTIYF	TGTGCCAGCATCCACTGGGGACAGGGGCTTTCTGGAAACACCATATATTTT
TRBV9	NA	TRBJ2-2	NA	CASSVNTGELFF	TGTGCCAGCAGCGTGAACACCGGGGAGCTGTTTTTT
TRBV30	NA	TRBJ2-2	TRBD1	CAWTEPGQGLSGELFF	TGTGCCTGGACCGAGCCGGGACAGGGTTTGTCCGGGGAGCTGTTTTTT
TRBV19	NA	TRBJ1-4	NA	CASSPNPTNEKLFF	TGTGCCAGTAGTCCTAATCCAACTAATGAAAAACTGTTTTTT
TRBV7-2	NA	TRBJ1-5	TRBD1	CASSGTALSNQPQHF	TGTGCCAGCAGCGGGACAGCCCTAAGCAATCAGCCCCAGCATTTT